This record looks at one T cell receptor (beta chain) sequence and its context. The protocol was immunoSEQ multiplex PCR, while the TCRdb copy is restricted to in-frame clones and leaves out a portion. Among 130,000 to 150,000 clones listed, about 90% were seen once. These data originate in a study of T cell responses to AZD1222 COVID-19 vaccine. V was clipped by 4 bases and J by 8 bases, with 21 bases between them. The CDR3 extends over 15 amino acids. Germline V lookup: CDR1 GTSNPN, CDR2 SVGIG (reference sequence). The sequenced sample was peripheral blood, obtained on day 0 of AZD1222 vaccination. This TCR was recovered from an adult in good health. This sequence joins TRBV30 and TRBJ2-1; TRBD1 or TRBD2 may be the D gene (6 bases each). Here the CDR3 DNA reads TGTGCCTGGAAGTCCCCAGCCGGGGGCCCCGATGAGCAGTTCTTC. Its translation: CAWKSPAGGPDEQFF.